This T cell receptor (beta chain) was sequenced in a study of blood T cells in healthy people across ages. A second PCR, run for roughly 7 to 12 cycles, used a sample-barcoded 5' primer plus a J-beta primer mix. A tag from a template-switch adaptor with 12 random nucleotides marked each cDNA molecule. The yield of each sample was at least 2.5 million CDR3-containing paired-end reads. Each CDR3 protein gets one entry after TCRdb re-called the 5' RACE reads with MiXCR. The top ten hold roughly 30% of the sample, which has about 680,000 distinct CDR3 sequences, more than 40% seen once. Only one count was recorded for this clonotype. This may come from a read error, since a much larger clone is one base off. Material for sequencing was blood. This receptor was taken from a woman aged 60 to 75 in good health.

CDR3 DNA sequence: TGTGCCGGCAGCCCCAGCGGGAGAAGAGATACGCAGTATTTT. Amino acids: CAGSPSGRRDTQYF. The rearrangement links TRBV3-1 to TRBJ2-3; 8 bases match TRBD2. This CDR3 has 14 residues. Germline CDR1 is LGHDT and CDR2 is YNNKEL (reference sequence).